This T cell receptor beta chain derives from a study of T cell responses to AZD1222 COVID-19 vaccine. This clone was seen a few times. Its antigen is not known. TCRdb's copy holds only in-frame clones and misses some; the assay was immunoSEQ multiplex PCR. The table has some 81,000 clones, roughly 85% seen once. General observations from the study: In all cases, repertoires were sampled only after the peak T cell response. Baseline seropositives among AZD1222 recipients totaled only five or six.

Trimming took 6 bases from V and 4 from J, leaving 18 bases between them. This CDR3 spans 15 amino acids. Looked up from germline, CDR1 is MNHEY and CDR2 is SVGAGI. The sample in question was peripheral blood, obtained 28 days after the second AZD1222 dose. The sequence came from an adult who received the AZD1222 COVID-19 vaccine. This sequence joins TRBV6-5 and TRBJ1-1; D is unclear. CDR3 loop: CASRPLTGSSTEAFF. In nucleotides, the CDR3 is TGTGCCAGCAGACCTCTGACCGGGTCGAGCACTGAAGCTTTCTTT.